Presented here are 27 T cell receptor beta chains from one specimen sequenced in a study of blood T cell repertoires in COVID-19. The assay was immunoSEQ multiplex PCR, and TCRdb's table has in-frame clones only and misses some. Among over 120,000 clones listed, around nine tenths were seen once. Sequencing was carried out using peripheral blood. All receptors derive from a man between 60 and 75 years old with active or convalescent COVID-19.

The V call is TRBV5-1, the J call TRBJ1-3; a possible D gene is TRBD1 (5 bases). The V and J ends lost 4 bases and 0 bases respectively, with 23 bases between them. The CDR3 runs to 19 residues. Germline V lookup: CDR1 SGHRS, CDR2 YFSETQ. The CDR3: CASSLLRQRRLSSGNTIYF. The CDR3 DNA sequence: TGCGCCAGCAGCCTACTACGACAGCGCAGGTTAAGCTCTGGAAACACCATATATTTT. Based on the CDR3 plus reference TRBV5-1 and TRBJ1-3, the full variable domain is KAGVTQTPRYLIKTRGQQVTLSCSPISGHRSVSWYQQTPGQGLQFLFEYFSETQRNKGNFPGRFSGRQFSNSRSEMNVSTLELGDSALYLCASSLLRQRRLSSGNTIYFGEGSWLTVV.

This clone occurred once. This chain connects TRBV3-1 (or the pseudogene TRBV3-2) to TRBJ1-3, with D tentatively TRBD1 (5 bases). The CDR3 is made up of 15 amino acids. The V end lost 1 base, the J end lost 1 base, and 8 bases lay between the germline ends. CDR1 and CDR2 from the germline V gene are LGHDT and YNNKEL (reference sequence). In DNA form, the CDR3 reads TGTGCCAGCAGCCAAGCTAGGGGATCTGGAAACACCATATATTTT. Protein: CASSQARGSGNTIYF.

The chain couples TRBV28 to TRBJ2-1; 12 nucleotides align to TRBD2. CDR1 and CDR2 (germline): MDHEN, SYDVKM. The CDR3 covers 17 residues. J gave up 7 bases and V 3 bases, and 10 bases lay outside the gene matches. CDR3 loop: CASSLTASGRARNEQFF. CDR3 DNA sequence: TGTGCCAGCAGTTTGACGGCTAGCGGGAGGGCCAGGAATGAGCAGTTCTTC.

J is TRBJ2-7 and V is TRBV6-2 or TRBV6-3, with 10 bases aligning to TRBD1. The CDR3 contains 14 residues. J gave up 6 bases and V 4 bases, and 6 bases lay outside the gene matches. Germline lookup yields CDR1 MNHEY and CDR2 SVGEGT. The CDR3 sequence: CASSSDRGLFEQYF. CDR3 nucleotides: TGTGCCAGCAGTTCAGACAGGGGGCTGTTCGAGCAGTACTTC.

The V and J genes are TRBV30 and TRBJ1-4, with 7 bases identical to TRBD1. Trimming removed 3 bases from V and 3 bases from J; junction bases left unmatched: 1. The CDR3 consists of 13 residues. Germline V gene data show CDR1 as GTSNPN and CDR2 as SVGIG (reference sequence). The CDR3 DNA is TGTGCCTGGAGGGGACAGTCTAATGAAAAACTGTTTTTT. Translation: CAWRGQSNEKLFF.

This sequence joins TRBV11-3 and TRBJ1-1, with D perhaps matching TRBD1 (5 bases). Germline values: CDR1 SGHNT, CDR2 YENEEA. Trimming took 0 bases from V and 1 from J, leaving 6 bases between them. This CDR3 is built from 14 residues. The CDR3 DNA is TGTGCCAGCAGCTTAGAGGGGGGGAACACTGAAGCTTTCTTT. Translating it yields CASSLEGGNTEAFF.

The J gene is TRBJ2-3, the V gene TRBV7-6; D unresolved. CDR1 and CDR2 (germline): SGHVS, FNYEAQ. This CDR3 has 15 residues. Trimming removed 5 bases from V and 0 bases from J, with 12 bases in between. In DNA form, the CDR3 reads TGTGCCAGCAGCCACCTCTCCACTAGCACAGATACGCAGTATTTT. Protein sequence: CASSHLSTSTDTQYF. The whole variable domain, filled in from reference TRBV7-6 and TRBJ2-3, reads GAGVSQSPRYKVTKRGQDVALRCDPISGHVSLYWYRQALGQGPEFLTYFNYEAQQDKSGLPNDRFSAERPEGSISTLTIQRTEQRDSAMYRCASSHLSTSTDTQYFGPGTRLTVL.

This clone turned up a few times. The J gene is TRBJ1-2, the V gene TRBV9; D is perhaps TRBD1 (6 bases). The V gene lost 0 bases and the J gene lost 4 bases, with 19 bases spanning the gap. CDR1 SGDLS and CDR2 YYNGEE come from the germline V gene. The CDR3 runs to 17 residues. In DNA, the CDR3 is TGTGCCAGCAGCGTAGGTGCCAGGGGAATACAGACCTATGGCTACACCTTC. Protein sequence: CASSVGARGIQTYGYTF.

The V call is TRBV30, the J call TRBJ1-3, with a weak D call TRBD1 (5 bases). From germline, CDR1 is GTSNPN and CDR2 SVGIG (reference sequence). The CDR3 covers 13 residues. Trimming removed 1 base from V and 1 base from J, with 5 bases in between. This CDR3 is CAWSEGSGNTIYF. CDR3 coding DNA: TGTGCCTGGAGTGAGGGGTCTGGAAACACCATATATTTT.

The chain uses TRBV19 and TRBJ2-3; D perhaps matches TRBD2 (6 bases). Deletions cut 3 bases from V and 2 bases from J, with 12 bases between. The germline gives CDR1 LNHDA, CDR2 SQIVND (reference sequence). The CDR3 consists of 15 residues. Here the CDR3 reads CASSISGGNTDTQYF. Here the CDR3 DNA reads TGTGCCAGTAGTATCTCCGGGGGTAACACAGATACGCAGTATTTT.

Comment on this clone: This sample also contains other DNA sequences that code for the same CDR3. This chain joins TRBV6-5 and TRBJ1-1; the D gene is possibly TRBD1 (5 bases). The CDR3 length is 12 residues. Between the trimmed V and J ends, which lost 6 bases and 1 base, there was a span of 6 bases. CDR1 is MNHEY, CDR2 SVGAGI, per germline. The CDR3 DNA is TGTGCCAGCAGGGGGGGGAACACTGAAGCTTTCTTT. It is translated as CASRGGNTEAFF.

This clone was seen only once. The chain carries TRBV2 and TRBJ2-7, with TRBD2 matching 12 bases. Germline loops: CDR1 SNHLY, CDR2 FYNNEI. J gave up 5 bases and V 6 bases, and 8 bases lay outside the gene matches. The CDR3 covers 15 residues. Written as DNA, the CDR3 is TGTGCCAGCAGCCTAGCGGGGGGGCCGGTTAACGAGCAGTACTTC. Protein product: CASSLAGGPVNEQYF.

This clone has just a few counts. V and J are TRBV11-2 and TRBJ1-2; 9 bases line up with TRBD1. Germline-derived CDR1 and CDR2 are SGHAT and FQNNGV. V lost 3 bases, J lost 1 base, and 3 bases stayed unmatched. The CDR3 runs to 15 residues. In DNA, the CDR3 is TGTGCCAGCAGCTTGATGGACAGGGGTAACTATGGCTACACCTTC. Residues: CASSLMDRGNYGYTF.

This clone was detected a few times. The V call is TRBV7-9, the J call TRBJ1-6; TRBD1 is a possible D gene (6 bases). The CDR3 covers 14 residues. Trimming shortened V by 2 bases and J by 10 bases, and 12 bases separated the two germline ends. Germline CDR1 SEHNR, CDR2 FQNEAQ (reference sequence). Here the CDR3 DNA reads TGTGCCAGCAGCTTACTGGCAGGGGAATCACCCCTCCACTTT. Translation gives CASSLLAGESPLHF. The full variable domain, completed using reference TRBV7-9 and TRBJ1-6, is DTGVSQNPRHKITKRGQNVTFRCDPISEHNRLYWYRQTLGQGPEFLTYFQNEAQLEKSRLLSDRFSAERPKGSFSTLEIQRTEQGDSAMYLCASSLLAGESPLHFGNGTRLTVT.

V is TRBV5-4 and J is TRBJ2-7; TRBD1 aligns across 9 bases. Trimming at V came to 4 bases and at J to 3 bases, leaving 8 bases not matched to a gene. Germline values: CDR1 SGHNT, CDR2 YYREEE (reference sequence). The CDR3 length is 15 residues. The CDR3: CASSPRGTGSYEQYF. In DNA, the CDR3 is TGTGCCAGCAGCCCTAGGGGGACAGGGAGCTACGAGCAGTACTTC.

The chain has TRBV5-1 and TRBJ2-1, with 7 bases that match TRBD1. The length of the CDR3 is 13 residues. J lost 9 bases, V lost 4 bases, and 7 bases had no gene match. CDR1 SGHRS and CDR2 YFSETQ come from the germline V gene. The CDR3 is CASSETGAGEQFF. The CDR3 DNA is TGCGCCAGCAGCGAAACAGGGGCAGGTGAGCAGTTCTTC.

This clone has just one count. The chain couples TRBV3-1 (or the pseudogene TRBV3-2) to TRBJ2-5, with 8 bases identical to TRBD2. The CDR3 runs to 13 residues. Germline V gene data show CDR1 as LGHDT and CDR2 as YNNKEL (reference sequence). V trimming: 1 base; J trimming: 11 bases; junction bases outside the gene matches: 6. CDR3 in amino acids: CASSQVPGLAQYF. CDR3 bases: TGTGCCAGCAGCCAAGTCCCCGGACTAGCACAGTACTTC.

The V call is TRBV28, the J call TRBJ1-2, with D uncertain. V was cut by 4 bases and J by 5 bases, with 8 bases left in between. The CDR3 covers 12 residues. CDR1 is MDHEN, CDR2 SYDVKM, per germline. CDR3 sequence: CASSYQSYGYTF. CDR3 nucleotides: TGTGCCAGCAGTTATCAGTCTTATGGCTACACCTTC.

This chain links TRBV5-1 with TRBJ2-1, with 9 bases matching TRBD1. Germline V gene data show CDR1 as SGHRS and CDR2 as YFSETQ. V was clipped by 4 bases and J by 5 bases; unmatched bases: 16. This CDR3 comprises 18 residues. CDR3 nucleotide sequence: TGCGCCAGCAGCGTAACAGGGGGCGCCAGATCTATCCACAATGAGCAGTTCTTC. Translating it yields CASSVTGGARSIHNEQFF.

CDR3 sequence: CASSKGGGRTDTQYF. The DNA of the CDR3 is TGTGCCAGTAGTAAAGGGGGGGGGCGCACAGATACGCAGTATTTT. This chain links TRBV19 with TRBJ2-3; D might be TRBD2 (7 bases). Trimming took 4 bases from V and 1 from J, leaving 12 bases between them. CDR3 length: 15 amino acids. Looked up from germline, CDR1 is LNHDA and CDR2 is SQIVND (reference sequence).

The rearrangement joins TRBV6-5 to TRBJ2-7; tentatively, D is TRBD2 (8 bases). The CDR3 covers 15 residues. Per germline, CDR1 MNHEY and CDR2 SVGAGI. With 11 bases removed from V and 3 bases from J, the gap between germline ends came to 23 bases. The CDR3 nucleotides read TGTGCCCGCACGGGGGGGCCAGGGGGATTCTACGAGCAGTACTTC. Translated: CARTGGPGGFYEQYF.

This clone has just a few counts. This chain uses TRBV2 with TRBJ1-5, with 7 bases that match TRBD1. The CDR3 is made up of 14 amino acids. Unmatched junction bases numbered 6, after V lost 8 bases and J lost 2 bases. Germline lookup yields CDR1 SNHLY and CDR2 FYNNEI. The CDR3, as DNA: TGTGCCAGCGTCACAGGGGACGGCAATCAGCCCCAGCATTTT. It encodes CASVTGDGNQPQHF.

The CDR3 bases are TGTGCCACCTTCTCGGGGGGGGGCAATAATGAGCAGTTCTTC. Translated, it gives CATFSGGGNNEQFF. The chain couples TRBV24-1 to TRBJ2-1; 8 nucleotides match TRBD2. V was pared by 9 bases and J by 7 bases, with 10 bases of the junction left unmatched. Germline V gene sequence: CDR1 KGHDR, CDR2 SFDVKD. The CDR3 covers 14 residues.

The chain joins TRBV12-3 or TRBV12-4 to TRBJ2-2; TRBD2 aligns across 11 bases. After removal of 7 bases from V and 13 bases from J, the junction contained 5 bases not matched to a gene. This CDR3 is built from 12 residues. CDR3 loop: CASTPLAGGLFF. CDR3 nucleotide sequence: TGTGCCAGCACCCCCCTAGCGGGAGGGCTGTTTTTT.

The chain employs TRBV12-2 and TRBJ1-5. TRBV12-2 is listed as a pseudogene. The CDR3 extends over 16 amino acids. CDR3 protein: CASRPSPGILNQPQHF. The CDR3 DNA sequence: TGTGCAAGTCGCCCCTCCCCGGGGATTCTCAATCAGCCCCAGCATTTT.

The chain has TRBV7-2 and TRBJ1-6; D is undetermined. With 3 bases removed from V and 7 bases from J, the gap between germline ends came to 13 bases. This CDR3 comprises 15 residues. The germline V gene encodes CDR1 SGHTA and CDR2 FQGNSA. CDR3 sequence reads: CASSFLGGSNSPLHF. The CDR3 nucleotides read TGTGCCAGCAGCTTCCTCGGTGGGAGCAATTCACCCCTCCACTTT.

This clone has a single count. The J gene is TRBJ1-1, the V gene TRBV3-1 (or the pseudogene TRBV3-2), with D perhaps matching TRBD1 (6 bases). The germline V gene encodes CDR1 LGHDT and CDR2 YNNKEL (reference sequence). The length of the CDR3 is 17 residues. Trimming removed 4 bases at V and 0 bases at J, with 18 bases between. CDR3 nucleotide sequence: TGTGCCAGCAGCCGACAGGACGCCGTCACAATGAACACTGAAGCTTTCTTT. Translated, it gives CASSRQDAVTMNTEAFF.